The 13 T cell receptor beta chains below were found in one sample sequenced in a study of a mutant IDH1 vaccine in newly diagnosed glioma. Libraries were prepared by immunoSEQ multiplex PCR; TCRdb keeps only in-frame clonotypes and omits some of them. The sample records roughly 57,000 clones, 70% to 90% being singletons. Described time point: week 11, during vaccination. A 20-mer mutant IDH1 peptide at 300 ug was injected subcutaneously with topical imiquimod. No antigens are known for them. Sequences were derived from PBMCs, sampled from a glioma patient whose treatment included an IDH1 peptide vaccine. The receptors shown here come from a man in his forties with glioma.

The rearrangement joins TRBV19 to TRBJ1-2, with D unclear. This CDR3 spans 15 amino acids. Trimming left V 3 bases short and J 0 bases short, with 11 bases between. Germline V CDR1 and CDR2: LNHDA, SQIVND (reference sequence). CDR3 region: CASSIRWESNYGYTF. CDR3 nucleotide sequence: TGTGCCAGTAGTATCCGGTGGGAGTCTAACTATGGCTACACCTTC.

In DNA, the CDR3 is TGTGCCAGCAGTCACTTGACTGGGTTCGGGAATTCACCCCTCCACTTT. Translated, it gives CASSHLTGFGNSPLHF. V and J are TRBV6-6 and TRBJ1-6; D is uncertain. Germline CDR1 is MNHNY and CDR2 is SVGAGI (reference sequence). The CDR3 runs 16 residues. Trimming took 5 bases from V and 7 from J, leaving 18 bases between them.

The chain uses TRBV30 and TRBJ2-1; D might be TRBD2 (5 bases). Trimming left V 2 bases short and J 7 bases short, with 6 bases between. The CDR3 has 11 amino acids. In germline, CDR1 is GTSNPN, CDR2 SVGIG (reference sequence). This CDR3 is CAWSRRNEQFF. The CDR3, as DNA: TGTGCCTGGAGTAGGAGGAATGAGCAGTTCTTC.

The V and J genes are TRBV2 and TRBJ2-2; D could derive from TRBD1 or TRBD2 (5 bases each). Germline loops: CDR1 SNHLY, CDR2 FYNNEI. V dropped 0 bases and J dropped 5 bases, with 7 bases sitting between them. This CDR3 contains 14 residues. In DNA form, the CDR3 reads TGTGCCAGCAGTGAAGCGAGGGGTACCGGGGAGCTGTTTTTT. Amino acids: CASSEARGTGELFF.

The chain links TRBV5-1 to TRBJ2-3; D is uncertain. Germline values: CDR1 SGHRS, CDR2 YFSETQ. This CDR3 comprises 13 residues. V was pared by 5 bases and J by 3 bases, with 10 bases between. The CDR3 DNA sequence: TGCGCCAGCAGGTCGAGCCGGACAGATACGCAGTATTTT. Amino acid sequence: CASRSSRTDTQYF. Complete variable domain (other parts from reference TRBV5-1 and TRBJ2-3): KAGVTQTPRYLIKTRGQQVTLSCSPISGHRSVSWYQQTPGQGLQFLFEYFSETQRNKGNFPGRFSGRQFSNSRSEMNVSTLELGDSALYLCASRSSRTDTQYFGPGTRLTVL.

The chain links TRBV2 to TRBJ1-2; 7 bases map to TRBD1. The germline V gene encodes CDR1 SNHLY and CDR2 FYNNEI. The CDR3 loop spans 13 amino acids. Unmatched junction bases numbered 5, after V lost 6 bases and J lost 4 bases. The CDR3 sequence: CASRAGTVYGYTF. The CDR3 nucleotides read TGTGCCAGCAGAGCCGGGACAGTCTATGGCTACACCTTC.

CDR3 sequence: CAWSATSGGFDTQYF. The CDR3, as DNA: TGTGCCTGGAGTGCGACTAGCGGGGGGTTCGATACGCAGTATTTT. The J gene is TRBJ2-3, the V gene TRBV30; TRBD2 agrees at 13 bases. Germline lookup yields CDR1 GTSNPN and CDR2 SVGIG (reference sequence). J was trimmed by 6 bases and V by 1 base; bases with no gene match: 4. This CDR3 comprises 15 residues.

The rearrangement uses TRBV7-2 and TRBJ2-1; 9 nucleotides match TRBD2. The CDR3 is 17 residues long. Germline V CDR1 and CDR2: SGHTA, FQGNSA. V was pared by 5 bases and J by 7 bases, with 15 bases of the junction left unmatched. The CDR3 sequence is CASSAKDRGTSMNEQFF. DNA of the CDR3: TGTGCCAGCAGCGCAAAAGACCGGGGGACTAGCATGAATGAGCAGTTCTTC.

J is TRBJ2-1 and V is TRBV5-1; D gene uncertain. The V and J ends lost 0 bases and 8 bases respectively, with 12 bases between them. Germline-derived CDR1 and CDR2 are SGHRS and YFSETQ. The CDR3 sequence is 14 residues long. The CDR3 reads CASSLGGLIDEQFF. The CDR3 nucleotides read TGCGCCAGCAGCTTGGGGGGTCTGATCGATGAGCAGTTCTTC.

The CDR3 bases are TGTGCCAGTAGTATTTTTCGGTACACTGAAGCTTTCTTT. Translation: CASSIFRYTEAFF. The V call is TRBV19, the J call TRBJ1-1, with D unresolved. V lost 3 bases to trimming and J lost 3 bases, with 8 bases between them. CDR1 and CDR2 from the germline V gene are LNHDA and SQIVND (reference sequence). CDR3 length equals 13 residues.

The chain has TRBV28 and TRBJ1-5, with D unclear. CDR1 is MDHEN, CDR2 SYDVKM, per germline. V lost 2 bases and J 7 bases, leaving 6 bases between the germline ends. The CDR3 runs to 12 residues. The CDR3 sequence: CASSLRPQPQHF. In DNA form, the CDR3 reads TGTGCCAGCAGTTTAAGACCACAGCCCCAGCATTTT.

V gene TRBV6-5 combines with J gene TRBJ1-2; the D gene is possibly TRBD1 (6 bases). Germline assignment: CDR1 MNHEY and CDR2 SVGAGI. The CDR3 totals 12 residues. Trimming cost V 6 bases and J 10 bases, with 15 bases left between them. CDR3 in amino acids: CASRIDRFDYTF. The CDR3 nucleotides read TGTGCCAGCAGGATCGACAGGTTCGACTACACCTTC.

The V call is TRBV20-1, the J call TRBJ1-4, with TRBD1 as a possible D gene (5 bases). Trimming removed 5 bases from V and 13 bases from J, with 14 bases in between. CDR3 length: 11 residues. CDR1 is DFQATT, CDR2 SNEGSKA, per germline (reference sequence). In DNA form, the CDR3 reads TGCAGTGCTTCCCGGGACTTTGGACTGTTTTTT. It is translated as CSASRDFGLFF.